These 32 T cell receptor beta chains originate from one sample sequenced in a study of T-cell reconstitution after alpha-beta-depleted transplantation in children. As it was prepared, the TCRbeta library received unique molecular identifiers. Each CDR3 protein is one row after TCRdb ran MiXCR on the PCR reads. The sample includes 250,000 or so distinct CDR3 sequences, roughly a quarter of them seen just once. Sequences were derived from PBMCs, mostly from graft donor cells, sampled 360 days after TCRalphabeta/CD19-depleted stem cell transplant. The receptors were gathered from a female patient aged 2 to 10 who had a stem cell transplant for congenital amegakaryocytic thrombocytopenia, so the T cells may come from the graft donor.

The chain employs TRBV5-5 and TRBJ2-2; 7 nucleotides align to TRBD2. Germline V gene data show CDR1 as SGHKS and CDR2 as YYEKEE (reference sequence). This CDR3 is built from 17 residues. Trimming cost V 0 bases and J 3 bases; bases outside gene matches: 8. The chain's CDR3 is CASSLVHGGSDTGELFF. CDR3 nucleotide sequence: TGTGCCAGCAGCTTGGTCCACGGGGGGTCGGACACCGGGGAGCTGTTTTTT.

This clonotype turned up a few times. The chain recombines TRBV6-1 with TRBJ2-1; D is unresolved. The CDR3 covers 13 residues. The germline V and J ends were trimmed by 5 bases and 6 bases, with 11 bases remaining between them. Germline V gene lookup returns CDR1 MNHNS and CDR2 SASEGT. The CDR3 DNA sequence: TGTGCCAGCAGTCCCTTTCGTACCAATGAGCAGTTCTTC. This codes for CASSPFRTNEQFF.

There are a few counts of this clonotype. This chain uses TRBV12-3 or TRBV12-4 with TRBJ2-6, with TRBD1 identical over 10 bases. This CDR3 contains 17 residues. V gave up 7 bases and J gave up 0 bases; unmatched junction bases: 6. The CDR3 bases are TGTGCCAGCACCCGGACAGGGGGTATCTCTGGGGCCAACGTCCTGACTTTC. Its translation: CASTRTGGISGANVLTF.

Only a few counts were recorded for this clonotype. The chain has TRBV12-3 or TRBV12-4 and TRBJ1-5; D is undetermined. V was trimmed by 2 bases and J by 6 bases, leaving 5 bases between them. The CDR3 length is 12 residues. CDR3: CASSLWGQPQHF. The DNA of the CDR3 is TGTGCCAGCAGTTTATGGGGTCAGCCCCAGCATTTT.

The chain uses TRBV20-1 and TRBJ2-7, with 10 nucleotides matching TRBD1. Losses at the gene ends were 5 bases for V and 3 bases for J; bases not matched to a gene: 1. The CDR3 contains 12 residues. In germline, CDR1 is DFQATT, CDR2 SNEGSKA (reference sequence). The CDR3 DNA follows: TGCAGTGCTGGGACAGGGGACTACGAGCAGTACTTC. Amino acids: CSAGTGDYEQYF.

This clonotype was recorded a few times. This sequence joins TRBV4-1 and TRBJ2-1; 7 bases agree with TRBD1. The CDR3 is made up of 15 amino acids. Germline CDR1 MGHRA, CDR2 YSYEKL. V was clipped by 8 bases and J by 8 bases; unmatched bases: 15. The CDR3 sequence is CASHRGGRASDEQFF. The CDR3 DNA follows: TGCGCCAGCCATCGAGGGGGCAGGGCTAGTGATGAGCAGTTCTTC.

This clonotype has a count of ten or more. The gene calls are TRBV11-3 and TRBJ2-1; D not certain. CDR3 length: 12 residues. With 2 bases removed from V and 6 bases from J, the gap between germline ends came to 5 bases. Germline-derived CDR1 and CDR2 are SGHNT and YENEEA. The CDR3 loop is CASSLNGNEQFF. DNA for the CDR3: TGTGCCAGCAGCTTAAACGGCAATGAGCAGTTCTTC. Based on the CDR3 plus reference TRBV11-3 and TRBJ2-1, the full variable domain is EAGVVQSPRYKIIEKKQPVAFWCNPISGHNTLYWYLQNLGQGPELLIRYENEEAVDDSQLPKDRFSAERLKGVDSTLKIQPAELGDSAVYLCASSLNGNEQFFGPGTRLTVL.

The chain joins TRBV10-3 to TRBJ2-2, with D possibly being TRBD2 (6 bases). The length of the CDR3 is 14 residues. V gave up 0 bases and J gave up 6 bases, with 8 bases separating them. The V gene's germline CDR1 is ENHRY and CDR2 SYGVKD. In DNA form, the CDR3 reads TGTGCCATCAGTGAGTCTGGGGAGGCCGGGGAGCTGTTTTTT. Its translation: CAISESGEAGELFF.

The chain links TRBV10-3 to TRBJ1-1; the D is unclear. This CDR3 has 12 residues. Germline V CDR1 and CDR2: ENHRY, SYGVKD. V dropped 7 bases and J dropped 4 bases, with 10 bases sitting between them. The CDR3 DNA follows: TGTGCCATCAAAGGACTCGGCACTGAAGCTTTCTTT. Protein sequence: CAIKGLGTEAFF.

J is TRBJ1-6 and V is TRBV28; D unclear. Trimming pared 5 bases from V and 13 bases from J, leaving 18 bases between. Germline V gives CDR1 MDHEN, CDR2 SYDVKM. The CDR3 has 14 amino acids. The CDR3 loop reads CASSPASWSEPLHF. In DNA form, the CDR3 reads TGTGCCAGCAGTCCCGCCAGTTGGTCAGAGCCCCTCCACTTT.

This chain joins TRBV20-1 and TRBJ2-7; 11 bases are shared with TRBD2. Germline CDR1 and CDR2: DFQATT and SNEGSKA (reference sequence). Losses at the gene ends were 2 bases for V and 3 bases for J; bases not matched to a gene: 6. The CDR3 sequence is 15 residues long. CDR3 DNA: TGCAGTGCTAGATTTGGACTAGCGGGTTACTACGAGCAGTACTTC. Its protein is CSARFGLAGYYEQYF.

This clonotype was recorded many times. Its ends do not fully match the called genes, so a read error is possible. The chain couples TRBV7-9 to TRBJ2-3; D uncertain. This CDR3 contains 14 residues. The germline V gene encodes CDR1 SEHNR and CDR2 FQNEAQ (reference sequence). The CDR3 DNA reads TGTGCCAGCAGCTTTTGGAAGAGCAGAGATACGCAGTATTTT. This encodes CASSFWKSRDTQYF.

This clonotype was picked up a small number of times. This chain joins TRBV12-3 or TRBV12-4 and TRBJ1-5; D ambiguous. This CDR3 is built from 14 residues. V lost 5 bases and J lost 8, with 16 bases in between. CDR3 amino acids: CASSLQALGEPQHF. The DNA of the CDR3 is TGTGCCAGCAGTCTCCAGGCCTTGGGAGAGCCCCAGCATTTT.

The rearrangement links TRBV6-1 to TRBJ2-3; no definite D call. Germline V gene sequence: CDR1 MNHNS, CDR2 SASEGT. V shed 7 bases and J shed 1 base, with 15 bases lying between them. This CDR3 has 15 amino acids. The chain's CDR3 is CASKLRARRTDTQYF. DNA of the CDR3: TGTGCCAGCAAACTCCGGGCTAGACGCACAGATACGCAGTATTTT.

This clonotype appeared a single time. The rearrangement links TRBV6-1 to TRBJ1-1, with TRBD1 as a possible D gene (5 bases). The CDR3 spans 16 residues. Trimming cost V 6 bases and J 1 base, with 18 bases left between them. CDR1 is MNHNS, CDR2 SASEGT, per germline. DNA of the CDR3: TGTGCCAGCAGCCCGGGGTTGGGGGAATGGAACACTGAAGCTTTCTTT. It yields the protein CASSPGLGEWNTEAFF.

J is TRBJ2-7 and V is TRBV12-3 or TRBV12-4; 11 bases match TRBD2. The CDR3 has 15 residues. The junction had 10 bases not matched to a gene; V was cut back by 5 bases and J by 7 bases. CDR3 coding DNA: TGTGCCAGCAGTGACACTAGCGGGAGTTTTATGGAGCAGTACTTC. Its translation: CASSDTSGSFMEQYF.

This clonotype has just a few counts. The chain employs TRBV10-2 and TRBJ2-7; D remains ambiguous. The length of the CDR3 is 14 residues. CDR1 is WSHSY and CDR2 is SAAADI in the germline V gene. Trimming shortened V by 0 bases and J by 2 bases, and 8 bases separated the two germline ends. The CDR3: CASSESPGPYEQYF. For the CDR3, the DNA is TGCGCCAGCAGTGAGTCGCCTGGTCCCTACGAGCAGTACTTC.

This chain joins TRBV7-2 and TRBJ2-1, with D uncertain. V lost 1 base and J lost 6, with 13 bases in between. CDR3 length equals 15 residues. Germline V gene data show CDR1 as SGHTA and CDR2 as FQGNSA. The CDR3 loop is CASSLVANSGNEQFF. As DNA, the CDR3 is TGTGCCAGCAGCTTAGTGGCTAACTCGGGCAATGAGCAGTTCTTC.

This clonotype has a handful of counts. J is TRBJ1-2 and V is TRBV7-2, with D hard to call. Germline values: CDR1 SGHTA, CDR2 FQGNSA. V gave up 5 bases and J gave up 8 bases, with 12 bases separating them. There are 12 residues in the CDR3. The CDR3 sequence is CASSPRRLGYTF. The CDR3 bases are TGTGCCAGCAGCCCGCGGAGGTTAGGCTACACCTTC.

This chain uses TRBV4-1 with TRBJ2-5; 9 positions match TRBD1. Looked up from germline, CDR1 is MGHRA and CDR2 is YSYEKL. CDR3 length equals 15 residues. After removal of 3 bases from V and 4 bases from J, the junction contained 6 bases not matched to a gene. As DNA, the CDR3 is TGCGCCAGCAGCCACGGTACAGGGGGCTCAGAGACCCAGTACTTC. The encoded protein is CASSHGTGGSETQYF.

The chain is built from TRBV6-5 and TRBJ2-3, with 13 positions matching TRBD2. The CDR3 loop spans 16 amino acids. V lost 0 bases to trimming and J lost 4 bases; unmatched junction nucleotides: 1. Germline CDR1 and CDR2: MNHEY and SVGAGI. CDR3 nucleotide sequence: TGTGCCAGCAGTTACTCTACTAGCGGGAGGGCAGATACGCAGTATTTT. This sequence encodes CASSYSTSGRADTQYF.

To note about this clonotype: An end of the junction differs from the germline gene, which may be a read error. The rearrangement links TRBV5-5 to TRBJ2-5; possibly TRBD2 for D (6 bases). The CDR3 has 11 amino acids. Germline CDR1 is SGHKS and CDR2 is YYEKEE (reference sequence). CDR3 in amino acids: CASSLGGLKDF. In DNA form, the CDR3 reads TGTGCCAGCAGCTTGGGTGGACTAAAGGACTTC. The full variable domain, in which reference TRBV5-5 and TRBJ2-5 provide the parts outside the CDR3, is DAGVTQSPTHLIKTRGQQVTLRCSPISGHKSVSWYQQVLGQGPQFIFQYYEKEERGRGNFPDRFSARQFPNYSSELNVNALLLGDSALYLCASSLGGLKDFGPGTRLLVL.

This clonotype has a handful of counts. The V and J genes are TRBV27 and TRBJ2-5; tentative D call: TRBD1 (6 bases). The CDR3 is 15 amino acids. V was shortened by 6 bases and J by 2 bases, with 16 bases between the two germline ends. From germline, CDR1 is MNHEY and CDR2 SMNVEV (reference sequence). The CDR3 reads CASSQTRGPQETQYF. DNA for the CDR3: TGTGCCAGCAGCCAGACCAGGGGCCCTCAAGAGACCCAGTACTTC.

This clonotype was picked up many times. This chain links TRBV2 with TRBJ2-6, with D unresolved. This CDR3 has 16 amino acids. V was pared by 3 bases and J by 0 bases, with 9 bases between. Germline-derived CDR1 and CDR2 are SNHLY and FYNNEI. The CDR3, as DNA: TGTGCCAGCAGTGATCGGGTCCGCTCTGGGGCCAACGTCCTGACTTTC. Translated: CASSDRVRSGANVLTF.

This clonotype was counted only a few times. The chain carries TRBV2 and TRBJ1-1, with D perhaps matching TRBD1 (5 bases). The CDR3 consists of 13 residues. Between the trimmed V and J ends, which lost 3 bases and 6 bases, there was a span of 11 bases. The germline gives CDR1 SNHLY, CDR2 FYNNEI. CDR3 region: CASSEYRRAEAFF. The DNA for the CDR3 is TGTGCCAGCAGTGAGTACAGGAGGGCTGAAGCTTTCTTT.

The chain links TRBV4-3 to TRBJ2-3; 7 bases are shared with TRBD1. Germline V CDR1 and CDR2: LGHNA, YSLEER. The V gene end was trimmed by 4 bases and the J gene end by 3 bases; junction bases not matched to a gene: 13. The CDR3 runs to 17 residues. CDR3 in amino acids: CASSPGARGLGTDTQYF. The CDR3 nucleotides are TGCGCCAGCAGCCCCGGGGCAAGGGGGCTGGGGACAGATACGCAGTATTTT.

J is TRBJ2-7 and V is TRBV20-1; 10 nucleotides agree with TRBD2. V lost 6 bases to trimming and J lost 4 bases; unmatched junction nucleotides: 9. From germline, CDR1 is DFQATT and CDR2 SNEGSKA (reference sequence). The CDR3 contains 14 residues. The CDR3 protein is CSAFLAGVSYEQYF. The DNA for the CDR3 is TGCAGTGCGTTTCTAGCGGGAGTTTCGTACGAGCAGTACTTC.

This clonotype was seen only a few times. CDR3 coding DNA: TGTGCCAGCAGTTTGACAGGGGGCGCCGATCAGCCCCAGCATTTT. Residues: CASSLTGGADQPQHF. J is TRBJ1-5 and V is TRBV28; TRBD1 agrees at 10 bases. From germline, CDR1 is MDHEN and CDR2 SYDVKM. This CDR3 spans 15 amino acids. V dropped 3 bases and J dropped 5; count of bases not matched to a gene: 4.

The J gene is TRBJ2-1, the V gene TRBV4-3; 11 bases line up with TRBD2. Germline assignment: CDR1 LGHNA and CDR2 YSLEER. The CDR3 covers 14 residues. The trim removed 4 bases at V and 5 bases at J, leaving 1 base unmatched. The CDR3 bases are TGCGCCAGCAGCCCGACTAGCGGGAACAATGAGCAGTTCTTC. It yields the protein CASSPTSGNNEQFF.

CDR3 sequence (DNA): TGTGCCAGCAGTCTCAGACTAGCGGGAGGAATGGATCGATTCTTC. Protein product: CASSLRLAGGMDRFF. The chain employs TRBV12-3 or TRBV12-4 and TRBJ2-1; 13 bases align to TRBD2. The J segment lost 16 bases and the V segment lost 5 bases, leaving 14 bases of the junction unmatched. The CDR3 has 15 residues.

This clonotype was observed a single time. This sequence joins TRBV9 and TRBJ2-3; perhaps TRBD2 as D (6 bases). Trimming left V 2 bases short and J 2 bases short, with 12 bases between. The CDR3 length is 15 residues. Germline V gives CDR1 SGDLS, CDR2 YYNGEE. CDR3 region: CASSVGGGNTDTQYF. The CDR3 nucleotides are TGTGCCAGCAGCGTTGGGGGAGGAAACACAGATACGCAGTATTTT.

Many counts were recorded for this clonotype. The chain has TRBV4-3 and TRBJ2-2; tentatively, D is TRBD2 (5 bases). Trimming stripped 0 bases from V and 0 bases from J, with 11 bases between. The CDR3 length is 17 residues. Germline V gene lookup returns CDR1 LGHNA and CDR2 YSLEER. The CDR3 reads CASSQDPSGANTGELFF. CDR3 sequence (DNA): TGCGCCAGCAGCCAAGATCCCAGCGGCGCGAACACCGGGGAGCTGTTTTTT.